The clone carrying this T cell receptor beta chain has only one observation. Its antigen is not identified. This entry is derived from a study of blood T cells in healthy people across ages. CDR1 is MNHNS, CDR2 SASEGT, per germline. The CDR3 runs to 17 residues. The V end was cut by 4 bases, the J end by 4 bases, with 20 bases between. Overall study results and limits: Older age coincided with a roughly linear decline in TCR beta diversity per million T cells. Diversity estimates drawn from one million T cells were deemed underestimates.

A second 7 to 11 cycle PCR used barcoded and J-beta primers. CDR3-containing paired-end reads numbered at least 2.5 million in each sample. MiXCR, run by TCRdb on the 5' RACE reads, gives a single entry per CDR3 protein. The sample yields approximately 770,000 distinct CDR3 sequences, about three fifths seen once. This clonotype was obtained from a man aged 25 to 40 in good health. The V call is TRBV6-1, the J call TRBJ2-1; D is possibly TRBD2 (6 bases). The sequenced sample consisted of blood. Written as DNA, the CDR3 is TGTGCCAGCAGTGCCGGGGTTAGGAATAGCGGTTACAATGAGCAGTTCTTC. Its protein is CASSAGVRNSGYNEQFF.